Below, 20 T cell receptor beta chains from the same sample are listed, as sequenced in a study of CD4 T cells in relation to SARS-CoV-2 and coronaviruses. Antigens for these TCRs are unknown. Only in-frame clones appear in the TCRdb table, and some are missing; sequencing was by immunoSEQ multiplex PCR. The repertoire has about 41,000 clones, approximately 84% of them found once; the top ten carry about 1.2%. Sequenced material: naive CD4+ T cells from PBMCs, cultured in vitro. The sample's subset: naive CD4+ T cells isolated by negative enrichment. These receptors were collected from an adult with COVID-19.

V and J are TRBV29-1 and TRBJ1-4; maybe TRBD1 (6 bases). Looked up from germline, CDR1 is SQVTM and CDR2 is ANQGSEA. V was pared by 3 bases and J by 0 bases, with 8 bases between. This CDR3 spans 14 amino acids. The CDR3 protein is CSVEDSSTNEKLFF. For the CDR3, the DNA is TGCAGCGTTGAGGACAGTTCAACTAATGAAAAACTGTTTTTT.

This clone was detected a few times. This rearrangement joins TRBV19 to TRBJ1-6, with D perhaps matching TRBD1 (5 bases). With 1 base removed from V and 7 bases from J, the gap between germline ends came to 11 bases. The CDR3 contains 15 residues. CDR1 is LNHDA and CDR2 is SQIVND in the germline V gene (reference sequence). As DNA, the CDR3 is TGTGCCAGTAGTATAGGTGCAGGGAAGAATTCACCCCTCCACTTT. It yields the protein CASSIGAGKNSPLHF.

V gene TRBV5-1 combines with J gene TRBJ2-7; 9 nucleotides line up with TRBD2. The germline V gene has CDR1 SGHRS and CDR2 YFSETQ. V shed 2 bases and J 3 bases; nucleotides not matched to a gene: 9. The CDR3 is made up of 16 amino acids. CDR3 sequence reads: CASSFTSGWILYEQYF. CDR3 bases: TGCGCCAGCAGCTTCACTAGCGGGTGGATCCTCTACGAGCAGTACTTC.

This chain's CDR3 is CASSRTGFYGYTF. DNA of the CDR3: TGTGCCAGCAGTCGTACAGGGTTCTATGGCTACACCTTC. V usage is TRBV6-5 and J usage is TRBJ1-2; tentatively, D is TRBD1 (6 bases). Germline loops: CDR1 MNHEY, CDR2 SVGAGI. Between the trimmed V and J ends, which lost 5 bases and 4 bases, there was a span of 11 bases. The CDR3 runs to 13 residues.

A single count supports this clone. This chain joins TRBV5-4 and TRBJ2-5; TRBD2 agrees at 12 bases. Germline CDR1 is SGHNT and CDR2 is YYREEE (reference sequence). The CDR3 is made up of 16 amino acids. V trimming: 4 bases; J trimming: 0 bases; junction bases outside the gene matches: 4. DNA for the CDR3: TGTGCCAGCAGCCTGGGACTAGCGGGCTACCAAGAGACCCAGTACTTC. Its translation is CASSLGLAGYQETQYF.

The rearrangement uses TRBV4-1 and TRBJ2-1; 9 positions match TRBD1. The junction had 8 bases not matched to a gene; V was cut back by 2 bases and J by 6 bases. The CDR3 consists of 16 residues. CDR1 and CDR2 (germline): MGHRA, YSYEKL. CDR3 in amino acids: CASSQFTGQGINEQFF. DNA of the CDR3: TGCGCCAGCAGCCAATTTACGGGACAGGGTATCAATGAGCAGTTCTTC.

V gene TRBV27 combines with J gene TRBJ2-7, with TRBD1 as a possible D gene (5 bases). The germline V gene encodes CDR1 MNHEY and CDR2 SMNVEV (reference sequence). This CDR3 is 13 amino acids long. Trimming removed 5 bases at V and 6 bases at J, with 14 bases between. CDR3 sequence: CASSRRLGLEQYF. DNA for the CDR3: TGTGCCAGCAGTCGCCGATTGGGGCTCGAGCAGTACTTC.

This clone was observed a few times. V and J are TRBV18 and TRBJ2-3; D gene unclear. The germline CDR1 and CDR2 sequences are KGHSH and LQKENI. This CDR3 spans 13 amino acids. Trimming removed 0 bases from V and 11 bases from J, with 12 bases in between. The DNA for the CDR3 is TGTGCCAGCTCACCACCGGGTGATATGGAGCAGTATTTT. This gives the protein CASSPPGDMEQYF.

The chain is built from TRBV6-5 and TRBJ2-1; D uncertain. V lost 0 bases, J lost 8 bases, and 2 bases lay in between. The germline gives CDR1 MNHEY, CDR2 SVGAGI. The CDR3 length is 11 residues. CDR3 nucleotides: TGTGCCAGCAGTTACTCCCATGAGCAGTTCTTC. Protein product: CASSYSHEQFF.

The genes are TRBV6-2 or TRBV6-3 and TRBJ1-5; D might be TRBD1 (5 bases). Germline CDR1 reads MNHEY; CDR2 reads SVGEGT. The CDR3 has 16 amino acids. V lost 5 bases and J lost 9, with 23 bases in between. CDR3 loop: CASSTIGDLRTRPQHF. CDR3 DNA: TGTGCCAGCAGTACCATTGGGGACCTTAGGACAAGGCCCCAGCATTTT.

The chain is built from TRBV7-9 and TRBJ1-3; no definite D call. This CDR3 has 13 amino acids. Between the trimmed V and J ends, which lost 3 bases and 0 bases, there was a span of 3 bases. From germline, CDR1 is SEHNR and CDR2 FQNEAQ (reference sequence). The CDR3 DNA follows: TGTGCCAGCAGCTTGGACTCTGGAAACACCATATATTTT. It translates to CASSLDSGNTIYF.

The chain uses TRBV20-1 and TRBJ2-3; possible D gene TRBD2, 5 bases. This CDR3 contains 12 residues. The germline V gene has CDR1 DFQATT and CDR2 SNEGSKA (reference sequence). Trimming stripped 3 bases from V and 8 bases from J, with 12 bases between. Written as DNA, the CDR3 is TGCAGTGCTAGTGGTGGTGGACTTACGCAGTATTTT. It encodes CSASGGGLTQYF.

The CDR3 sequence: CASSVGTSANTGELFF. The CDR3 DNA sequence: TGTGCCAGCAGCGTAGGGACTAGCGCGAACACCGGGGAGCTGTTTTTT. The rearrangement joins TRBV9 to TRBJ2-2; TRBD2 matches 9 bases. Germline CDR1 is SGDLS and CDR2 is YYNGEE. Germline trimming cut 0 bases from V and 0 bases from J; bases unmatched to any gene: 0. The CDR3 length is 16 residues.

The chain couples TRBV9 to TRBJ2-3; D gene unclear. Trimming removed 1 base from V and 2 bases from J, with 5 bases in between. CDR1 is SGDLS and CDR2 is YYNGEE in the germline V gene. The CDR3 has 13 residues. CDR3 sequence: CASSVFPTDTQYF. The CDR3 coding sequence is TGTGCCAGCAGCGTATTTCCCACAGATACGCAGTATTTT.

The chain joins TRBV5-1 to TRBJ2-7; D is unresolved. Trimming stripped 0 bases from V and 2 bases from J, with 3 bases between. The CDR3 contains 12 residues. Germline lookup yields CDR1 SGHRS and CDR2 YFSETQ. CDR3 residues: CASSLGAYEQYF. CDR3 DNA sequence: TGCGCCAGCAGCTTGGGGGCCTACGAGCAGTACTTC.

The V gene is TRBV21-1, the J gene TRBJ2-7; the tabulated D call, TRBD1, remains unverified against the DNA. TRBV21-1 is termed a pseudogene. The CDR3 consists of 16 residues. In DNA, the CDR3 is TGTGCCAGCAGCCTAAGTCGCCCCGGGACACATTACGAGCAGTACTTC. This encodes CASSLSRPGTHYEQYF.

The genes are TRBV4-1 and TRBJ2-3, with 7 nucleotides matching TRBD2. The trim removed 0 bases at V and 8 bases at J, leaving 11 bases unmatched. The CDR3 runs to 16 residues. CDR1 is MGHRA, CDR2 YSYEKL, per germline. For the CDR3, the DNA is TGCGCCAGCAGCCAAGATCTGAGGGAGGGTCGTGGTACGCAGTATTTT. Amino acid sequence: CASSQDLREGRGTQYF.

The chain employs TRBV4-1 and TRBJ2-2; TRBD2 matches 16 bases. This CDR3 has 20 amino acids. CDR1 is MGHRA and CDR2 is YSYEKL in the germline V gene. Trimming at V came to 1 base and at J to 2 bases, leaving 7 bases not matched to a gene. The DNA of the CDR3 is TGCGCCAGCAGCCAAGGTCAGGGACTAGCGGGAGGGCCTAACACCGGGGAGCTGTTTTTT. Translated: CASSQGQGLAGGPNTGELFF.

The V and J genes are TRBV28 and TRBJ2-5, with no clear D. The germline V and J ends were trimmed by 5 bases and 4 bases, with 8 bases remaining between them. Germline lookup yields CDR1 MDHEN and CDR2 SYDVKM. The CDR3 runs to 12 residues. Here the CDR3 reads CASSQRVETQYF. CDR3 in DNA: TGTGCCAGCAGTCAAAGGGTAGAGACCCAGTACTTC.

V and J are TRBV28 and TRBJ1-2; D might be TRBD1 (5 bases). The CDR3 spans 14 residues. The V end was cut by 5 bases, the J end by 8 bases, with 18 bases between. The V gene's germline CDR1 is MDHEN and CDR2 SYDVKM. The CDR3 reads CASSTNSGSVGYTF. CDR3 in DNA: TGTGCCAGCAGTACAAACTCAGGGTCGGTGGGCTACACCTTC.